A selection of T cell receptor beta chains follows, all from one sample in a study of OX40 agonist ivuxolimab in advanced cancers. Profiling relied on immunoSEQ multiplex PCR, and the TCRdb table lists in-frame clones only, not all of them. The sample consists of around 77,000 clones, about 73% of them appearing once. The starting material was CD4+ or CD8+ T cells sorted from blood, obtained in a trial of the OX40 agonist ivuxolimab. Source of these receptors: an adult with an advanced solid tumor such as melanoma, head and neck, liver or kidney cancer. Both conserved end residues are part of each CDR3. D genes are given only for firm matches. Size is stated for part of the rows, as once, few or many counts, or as a class when the clone is expanded.

V: TRBV18; J: TRBJ2-7; size: -; D: -; DNA: TGTGCCAGCTCACCTACAGAGTTCTACGAGCAGTACTTC; CDR3: CASSPTEFYEQYF
V: TRBV5-1; J: TRBJ1-4; size: -; D: TRBD1; DNA: TGCGCCAGCAGCGTGACAGGGTCGACTAATGAAAAACTGTTTTTT; CDR3: CASSVTGSTNEKLFF
V: TRBV28; J: TRBJ2-6; size: once; D: -; DNA: TGTGCCAGCAGTCCTAAGGCTGCGGGGATCCCCTCTGGGGCCAACGTCCTGACTTTC; CDR3: CASSPKAAGIPSGANVLTF
V: TRBV9; J: TRBJ1-2; size: -; D: -; DNA: TGTGCCAGCAGCGTACCAGGGATCTATGGCTACACCTTC; CDR3: CASSVPGIYGYTF
V: TRBV18; J: TRBJ2-1; size: -; D: TRBD2; DNA: TGTGCCAGCTCACCCCTCCCGGGGGCGGGAGGAGGTTTGGGGACCACCAATGAGCAGTTCTTC; CDR3: CASSPLPGAGGGLGTTNEQFF
V: TRBV7-2; J: TRBJ2-5; size: -; D: TRBD1; DNA: TGTGCCAGCAGCCTAATGACAGGGGGCGAAGAGACCCAGTACTTC; CDR3: CASSLMTGGEETQYF
V: TRBV27; J: TRBJ2-3; size: -; D: -; DNA: TGTGCCAGCAGCCCCCTTGGCACAGATACGCAGTATTTT; CDR3: CASSPLGTDTQYF
V: TRBV15; J: TRBJ2-1; size: -; D: -; DNA: TGTGCCACCAGCAGCTGGGGTGAGCAGTTCTTC; CDR3: CATSSWGEQFF
V: TRBV6-1; J: TRBJ1-1; size: -; D: -; DNA: TGTGCCAGCAATGAGTACAGGGTAAGAACTGAAGCTTTCTTT; CDR3: CASNEYRVRTEAFF
V: TRBV29-1; J: TRBJ2-3; size: once; D: TRBD2; DNA: TGCAGCGCCAGACCGGGACTAGCGGGAGCTACTAGCACAGATACGCAGTATTTT; CDR3: CSARPGLAGATSTDTQYF
V: TRBV2; J: TRBJ1-2; size: -; D: TRBD1; DNA: TGTGCCAGCAGTGAAGTGGGGGACAGCTATGGCTACACCTTC; CDR3: CASSEVGDSYGYTF
V: TRBV19; J: TRBJ2-5; size: -; D: -; DNA: TGTGCCAGTAGCATAGGTCCCGGACAAGAGACCCAGTACTTC; CDR3: CASSIGPGQETQYF
V: TRBV7-9; J: TRBJ2-5; size: -; D: -; DNA: TGTGCCAGCAGCTTATTCCGGGAGACCCAGTACTTC; CDR3: CASSLFRETQYF
V: TRBV19; J: TRBJ2-1; size: -; D: TRBD2; DNA: TGTGCCAGTAGTATAGGGGCCGAAGCGGGAGTTTACAATGAGCAGTTCTTC; CDR3: CASSIGAEAGVYNEQFF
V: TRBV19; J: TRBJ1-1; size: -; D: -; DNA: TGTGCCAGTAGTATTCTTGGGGCATCTGGTTCTGAAGCTTTCTTT; CDR3: CASSILGASGSEAFF
V: TRBV11-2; J: TRBJ2-7; size: -; D: TRBD2; DNA: TGTGCCAGCAGCCTCCGGACTAGCGGGGGGGCGGGCGAGCAGTACTTC; CDR3: CASSLRTSGGAGEQYF
V: TRBV2; J: TRBJ2-1; size: -; D: -; DNA: TGTGCCAGCAGCGCGAGGTCTCCCCCATACAATGAGCAGTTCTTC; CDR3: CASSARSPPYNEQFF
V: TRBV19; J: TRBJ2-3; size: -; D: TRBD1; DNA: TGTGCCAGTAGGAGGGACAGGGGGACAGATACGCAGTATTTT; CDR3: CASRRDRGTDTQYF
V: TRBV6-6; J: TRBJ2-5; size: -; D: TRBD1; DNA: TGTGCCAGCAGCTCTGGGACAGCGGCGTACCAAGAGACCCAGTACTTC; CDR3: CASSSGTAAYQETQYF
V: TRBV27; J: TRBJ2-1; size: -; D: TRBD2; DNA: TGTGCCAGCAGTTTGGGACTAGCGGGAGTCGGGGAGCAGTTCTTC; CDR3: CASSLGLAGVGEQFF
V: TRBV7-9; J: TRBJ2-4; size: -; D: TRBD1; DNA: TGTGCCAGCAGCTTCGGGACAGGGAAAAACATTCAGTACTTC; CDR3: CASSFGTGKNIQYF
V: TRBV6-5; J: TRBJ1-1; size: -; D: -; DNA: TGTGCCAGCAGTTACCCATACAGCACTGAAGCTTTCTTT; CDR3: CASSYPYSTEAFF
V: TRBV19; J: TRBJ2-1; size: -; D: TRBD1; DNA: TGTGCCAGTAGAACGGGACAGGGGGCTTGGAATGAGCAGTTCTTC; CDR3: CASRTGQGAWNEQFF
V: TRBV5-4; J: TRBJ1-5; size: -; D: TRBD1; DNA: TGTGCCAGCAAGAGCAGGGGGCTCAGCAATCAGCCCCAGCATTTT; CDR3: CASKSRGLSNQPQHF
V: TRBV19; J: TRBJ2-5; size: -; D: -; DNA: TGTGCCAGTAGTATCGGAACTGGTCAAGAGACCCAGTACTTC; CDR3: CASSIGTGQETQYF
V: TRBV28; J: TRBJ2-1; size: -; D: -; DNA: TGTGCCAGCAGTTTACGTACCTACAATGAGCAGTTCTTC; CDR3: CASSLRTYNEQFF
V: TRBV7-2; J: TRBJ2-1; size: -; D: TRBD2; DNA: TGTGCCAGCAGCTTATGGTCAAGGAGCGTGACGGGGGGGAATGAGCAGTTCTTC; CDR3: CASSLWSRSVTGGNEQFF
V: TRBV5-1; J: TRBJ2-1; size: -; D: TRBD2; DNA: TGCGCCAGCAGCTTGGGTTTTCTGGGCGGGAGTGATGAGCAGTTCTTC; CDR3: CASSLGFLGGSDEQFF
V: TRBV6-5; J: TRBJ2-2; size: -; D: -; DNA: TGTGCCAGCAGGCTAGGTGAGGGCGGGGAGCTGTTTTTT; CDR3: CASRLGEGGELFF
V: TRBV5-1; J: TRBJ2-5; size: -; D: TRBD2; DNA: TGCGCCAGCAGCTTGGCCGTAGCGGGGATAGAGACCCAGTACTTC; CDR3: CASSLAVAGIETQYF
V: TRBV28; J: TRBJ2-3; size: -; D: -; DNA: TGTGCCAGCTTAAAATCGGGCCAGTATACAGATACGCAGTATTTT; CDR3: CASLKSGQYTDTQYF
V: TRBV7-2; J: TRBJ1-1; size: -; D: -; DNA: TGTGCCAGCAGCCCCGGCATTTTGAACACTGAAGCTTTCTTT; CDR3: CASSPGILNTEAFF
V: TRBV5-6; J: TRBJ1-5; size: -; D: -; DNA: TGTGCCAGCAGCTTGACCGGGACCGACGTTCGTCCCCAGCATTTT; CDR3: CASSLTGTDVRPQHF
V: TRBV6-6; J: TRBJ1-1; size: once; D: -; DNA: TGTGCCAGCAGTTCAGGGGCAGGGAACACTGAAGCTTTCTTT; CDR3: CASSSGAGNTEAFF
V: TRBV28; J: TRBJ2-7; size: -; D: -; DNA: TGTGCCAGCAGCCGAGGCGCAAGGAACGAGCAGTACTTC; CDR3: CASSRGARNEQYF
V: TRBV5-1; J: TRBJ2-1; size: -; D: TRBD1; DNA: TGCGCCAGCCGCCTGGGGACAGGGGAGGAGCAGTTCTTC; CDR3: CASRLGTGEEQFF
V: TRBV19; J: TRBJ1-2; size: -; D: -; DNA: TGTGCCAGTAGTATAGGGGGCGGGCAAGGCGGCTACACCTTC; CDR3: CASSIGGGQGGYTF
V: TRBV27; J: TRBJ1-1; size: -; D: -; DNA: TGTGCCAGCAGTTTAGGGTCGGGGCTGAACACTGAAGCTTTCTTT; CDR3: CASSLGSGLNTEAFF
V: TRBV14; J: TRBJ1-1; size: -; D: -; DNA: TGTGCCAGCGGCCAGGGGCTTGGGGTAAACACTGAAGCTTTCTTT; CDR3: CASGQGLGVNTEAFF
V: TRBV27; J: TRBJ1-5; size: once; D: -; DNA: TGTGCCAGCAGTTCATCCAGGGCTCAGCCCCAGCATTTT; CDR3: CASSSSRAQPQHF
V: TRBV5-4; J: TRBJ1-4; size: -; D: -; DNA: TGTGCCAGCAGCCCGGGCACCAGTAGGGGTAATGAAAAACTGTTTTTT; CDR3: CASSPGTSRGNEKLFF
V: TRBV18; J: TRBJ2-7; size: -; D: TRBD2; DNA: TGTGCCAGCTCACCGACGGGACTAGCGGGTGGAGTCTCCTACGAGCAGTACTTC; CDR3: CASSPTGLAGGVSYEQYF
V: TRBV28; J: TRBJ2-2; size: few; D: -; DNA: TGTGCCAGCAGTTTAAGGGCCCTCTCCACCGGGGAGCTGTTTTTT; CDR3: CASSLRALSTGELFF
V: TRBV28; J: TRBJ2-7; size: few; D: TRBD1; DNA: TGTGCCAGCAGGTCACTCCGGGACAGACAATACGAGCAGTACTTC; CDR3: CASRSLRDRQYEQYF
V: TRBV2; J: TRBJ2-1; size: -; D: TRBD2; DNA: TGTGCCAGCCTATTAAGAGCGGGAACAAAGAATGAGCAGTTCTTC; CDR3: CASLLRAGTKNEQFF
V: TRBV19; J: TRBJ2-6; size: -; D: -; DNA: TGTGCCAGTAGTATAGGCGGCCAGACCTCTGGGGCCAACGTCCTGACTTTC; CDR3: CASSIGGQTSGANVLTF
V: TRBV9; J: TRBJ1-3; size: -; D: -; DNA: TGTGCCAGCAGCTTACGCCCAGGGGGAAACACCATATATTTT; CDR3: CASSLRPGGNTIYF
V: TRBV20-1; J: TRBJ1-4; size: -; D: -; DNA: TGCAGTGCCCAAAATGAAAAACTGTTTTTT; CDR3: CSAQNEKLFF
V: TRBV2; J: TRBJ2-1; size: -; D: -; DNA: TGTGCCAGCGGACGTCGTCAGGTCGATGAGCAGTTCTTC; CDR3: CASGRRQVDEQFF
V: TRBV28; J: TRBJ2-4; size: -; D: -; DNA: TGTGCCAGCAGTTATGCAGAGGACGGAAAAAACATTCAGTACTTC; CDR3: CASSYAEDGKNIQYF
V: TRBV6-5; J: TRBJ1-2; size: -; D: TRBD1; DNA: TGTGCCAGCAGTGAAGTAACAGGGGGGTATGGCTACACCTTC; CDR3: CASSEVTGGYGYTF
V: TRBV9; J: TRBJ2-1; size: -; D: TRBD2; DNA: TGTGCCAGCAGCCGGGGGGGCAATGAGCAGTTCTTC; CDR3: CASSRGGNEQFF
V: TRBV11-2; J: TRBJ2-1; size: -; D: TRBD1; DNA: TGTGCCAGCAGCCCGGGACAGAAGCAGTTCTTC; CDR3: CASSPGQKQFF
V: TRBV7-8; J: TRBJ2-1; size: -; D: TRBD1; DNA: TGTGCCAGCAGCTTGGGAGACAGGGTGCATAATGAGCAGTTCTTC; CDR3: CASSLGDRVHNEQFF
V: TRBV19; J: TRBJ2-1; size: -; D: -; DNA: TGTGCCAGTAGGGAGGGGGGGCCATACAATGAGCAGTTCTTC; CDR3: CASREGGPYNEQFF
V: TRBV18; J: TRBJ2-2; size: few; D: -; DNA: TGTGCCAGCTTTCTCCCCGTTGGTGATTCCACCGGGGAGCTGTTTTTT; CDR3: CASFLPVGDSTGELFF
V: TRBV15; J: TRBJ2-7; size: medium-sized; D: -; DNA: TGTGCCACCAGCGAGCAGAGCTACGAGCAGTACTTC; CDR3: CATSEQSYEQYF
V: TRBV30; J: TRBJ2-3; size: -; D: -; DNA: TGTGCCAGCAGCCCCCGTGGGCCAGATACGCAGTATTTT; CDR3: CASSPRGPDTQYF
V: TRBV29-1; J: TRBJ2-3; size: -; D: -; DNA: TGCAGCGTTGGGGAGGGGGCAGATACGCAGTATTTT; CDR3: CSVGEGADTQYF